This entry lists 28 T cell receptor beta chains sequenced from one sample in a study of blood T cells in healthy people across ages. Combining a sample-barcoded 5' primer with a J-beta primer mix, a second PCR ran for about 6 to 11 cycles. TCRdb re-called the 5' RACE reads with MiXCR, one entry per CDR3 protein. The data contain hundreds of thousands of distinct CDR3 sequences, under 70% of them seen just once; the ten biggest clones take up roughly 34%. Sequencing was performed on blood. These receptors came from a man aged 55 to 70 in good health.

The V and J genes are TRBV20-1 and TRBJ2-3; 9 positions agree with TRBD2. With 1 base clipped from V and 6 bases from J, the junction kept 5 bases outside the gene matches. Germline values: CDR1 DFQATT, CDR2 SNEGSKA (reference sequence). The CDR3 extends over 14 amino acids. The CDR3 DNA reads as TGCAGTGCTAGAGCCATAGCGGGGGTGGATACGCAGTATTTT. Residues: CSARAIAGVDTQYF.

This sequence joins TRBV5-6 and TRBJ2-3; the match to TRBD2 covers 7 bases. Germline V gives CDR1 SGHDT, CDR2 YYEEEE. The CDR3 runs 15 residues. Unmatched junction bases numbered 11, after V lost 4 bases and J lost 6 bases. The CDR3 DNA follows: TGTGCCAGCAGCACCCTGGGAGGGGATGCTGATACGCAGTATTTT. It encodes CASSTLGGDADTQYF.

The genes are TRBV10-3 and TRBJ2-7; tentative D call: TRBD2 (5 bases). This CDR3 has 13 residues. Trimming left V 6 bases short and J 0 bases short, with 9 bases between. Germline CDR1 is ENHRY and CDR2 is SYGVKD. The CDR3, as DNA: TGTGCCATCAGCGGGGTCAGCTCCTACGAGCAGTACTTC. Encoded protein: CAISGVSSYEQYF.

The V and J genes are TRBV19 and TRBJ1-5; D gene ambiguous. CDR1 is LNHDA, CDR2 SQIVND, per germline (reference sequence). The germline V and J ends were trimmed by 7 bases and 0 bases, with 13 bases remaining between them. This CDR3 is built from 15 residues. The CDR3 is CASNLGGYSNQPQHF. CDR3 sequence (DNA): TGTGCCAGTAACTTGGGCGGCTATAGCAATCAGCCCCAGCATTTT.

This clonotype occurred once. The V and J genes are TRBV6-1 and TRBJ2-3; D ambiguous. Germline V gene lookup returns CDR1 MNHNS and CDR2 SASEGT. CDR3 size: 15 residues. V lost 0 bases and J 0 bases, leaving 7 bases between the germline ends. This CDR3 is CASSEAGTSTDTQYF. DNA for the CDR3: TGTGCCAGCAGTGAAGCAGGCACCAGCACAGATACGCAGTATTTT.

The rearrangement uses TRBV20-1 and TRBJ2-3; D remains ambiguous. The V gene lost 3 bases and the J gene lost 1 base, with 8 bases spanning the gap. The CDR3 is made up of 13 amino acids. From germline, CDR1 is DFQATT and CDR2 SNEGSKA (reference sequence). Here the CDR3 DNA reads TGCAGTGCTAGTTGGGCAGGCACAGATACGCAGTATTTT. This codes for CSASWAGTDTQYF.

The V and J genes are TRBV6-1 and TRBJ2-1, with D possibly being TRBD1 or TRBD2 (5 bases each). V was cut by 1 base and J by 6 bases, with 16 bases left in between. Looked up from germline, CDR1 is MNHNS and CDR2 is SASEGT. The CDR3 extends over 16 amino acids. The CDR3 bases are TGTGCCAGCAGTGAAGAAGGTTGGGGGAAGTTCAATGAGCAGTTCTTC. This translates into CASSEEGWGKFNEQFF.

This clonotype was seen a few times. The CDR3 here is CASSLVFGGAYNEQFF. In nucleotides, the CDR3 is TGTGCCAGCAGCTTAGTTTTTGGCGGAGCCTACAATGAGCAGTTCTTC. The chain couples TRBV7-2 to TRBJ2-1; D call uncertain. In germline, CDR1 is SGHTA, CDR2 FQGNSA. The CDR3 is 16 amino acids. V gave up 1 base and J gave up 2 bases, with 12 bases separating them.

This clonotype occurred a few times. This rearrangement joins TRBV5-1 to TRBJ1-1; D remains ambiguous. CDR1 SGHRS and CDR2 YFSETQ come from the germline V gene. V was clipped by 3 bases and J by 1 base, with 10 bases between them. The CDR3 runs to 14 residues. The CDR3 protein is CASSWEGPNTEAFF. DNA for the CDR3: TGCGCCAGCAGCTGGGAGGGCCCGAACACTGAAGCTTTCTTT.

This clonotype was detected ten times or more. In DNA form, the CDR3 reads TGTGCCAGCACCGATATCGGGGGTTTCACCGGGGAGCTGTTTTTT. It specifies CASTDIGGFTGELFF. The chain is built from TRBV6-6 and TRBJ2-2, with TRBD2 as a possible D gene (6 bases). V shed 7 bases and J shed 4 bases, with 16 bases lying between them. The CDR3 length is 15 residues. Germline V CDR1 and CDR2: MNHNY, SVGAGI (reference sequence).

This clonotype occurred many times. V is TRBV7-9 and J is TRBJ2-1; 9 nucleotides line up with TRBD2. Germline V gene data show CDR1 as SEHNR and CDR2 as FQNEAQ (reference sequence). This CDR3 is 13 amino acids long. Losses at the gene ends were 1 base for V and 10 bases for J; bases not matched to a gene: 2. Here the CDR3 DNA reads TGTGCCAGCAGCTTAGGACTAGCGGCCGAGCAGTTCTTC. It yields the protein CASSLGLAAEQFF.

This chain joins TRBV12-3 or TRBV12-4 and TRBJ2-1, with no clear D. This CDR3 comprises 11 residues. V was clipped by 5 bases and J by 7 bases, with 6 bases between them. DNA of the CDR3: TGTGCCAGCAGTCTCCAAAATGAGCAGTTCTTC. It encodes CASSLQNEQFF.

The chain is built from TRBV29-1 and TRBJ1-1; no definite D call. The CDR3 runs to 12 residues. Trimming removed 7 bases from V and 2 bases from J, with 11 bases in between. Germline CDR1 is SQVTM and CDR2 is ANQGSEA. The DNA for the CDR3 is TGCAGCGCTGTCGGAGAAAACACTGAAGCTTTCTTT. Translation gives CSAVGENTEAFF. The full variable domain, its missing parts supplied by reference TRBV29-1 and TRBJ1-1, is SAVISQKPSRDICQRGTSLTIQCQVDSQVTMMFWYRQQPGQSLTLIATANQGSEATYESGFVIDKFPISRPNLTFSTLTVSNMSPEDSSIYLCSAVGENTEAFFGQGTRLTVV.

The gene calls are TRBV18 and TRBJ1-1; D gene uncertain. The CDR3 contains 13 residues. The V end lost 5 bases, the J end lost 2 bases, and 9 bases lay between the germline ends. Germline V gives CDR1 KGHSH, CDR2 LQKENI. The CDR3 nucleotides are TGTGCCAGCTCAGCGGAGGAAAACACTGAAGCTTTCTTT. It encodes CASSAEENTEAFF.

The chain carries TRBV7-2 and TRBJ2-2; D call uncertain. The CDR3 covers 13 residues. Germline V gene data show CDR1 as SGHTA and CDR2 as FQGNSA. The V gene lost 5 bases and the J gene lost 3 bases, with 7 bases spanning the gap. The CDR3, as DNA: TGTGCCAGCAGCACACAATACACCGGGGAGCTGTTTTTT. Translated: CASSTQYTGELFF.

The chain combines TRBV4-2 with TRBJ2-7; a possible D gene is TRBD1 (6 bases). The CDR3 contains 15 residues. The germline CDR1 and CDR2 sequences are LGHNA and YNFKEQ. V was clipped by 0 bases and J by 3 bases, with 12 bases between them. The CDR3 sequence is CASSQDLGAGYEQYF. In DNA form, the CDR3 reads TGTGCCAGCAGCCAAGATCTGGGGGCGGGCTACGAGCAGTACTTC.

The chain uses TRBV29-1 and TRBJ2-1; no clear D. V was shortened by 7 bases and J by 8 bases, with 15 bases between the two germline ends. This CDR3 has 12 residues. CDR1 and CDR2 (germline): SQVTM, ANQGSEA. The CDR3 loop is CSAGKTSYEQFF. The CDR3 coding sequence is TGCAGCGCCGGAAAGACTTCCTATGAGCAGTTCTTC.

The chain couples TRBV6-2 or TRBV6-3 to TRBJ2-5; the D gene could be TRBD1 or TRBD2 (5 bases each). The CDR3 is 13 residues long. V was trimmed by 8 bases and J by 5 bases, leaving 15 bases between them. Germline CDR1 and CDR2: MNHEY and SVGEGT. This CDR3 is CASRRQRGETQYF. The CDR3 DNA follows: TGTGCCAGCCGACGACAGAGGGGTGAGACCCAGTACTTC.

This clonotype has only a few counts. The CDR3 spells CASRETEETQYF. CDR3 sequence (DNA): TGTGCCAGCAGGGAAACAGAAGAGACCCAGTACTTC. This chain joins TRBV2 and TRBJ2-5; D not certain. The CDR3 is made up of 12 amino acids. V lost 6 bases to trimming and J lost 3 bases, with 8 bases between them. Germline V lookup: CDR1 SNHLY, CDR2 FYNNEI.

Note on this clonotype: At one end the junction does not follow the germline gene, possibly because of a read error. This sequence joins TRBV5-1 and TRBJ2-1, with D tentatively TRBD2 (6 bases). This CDR3 has 13 residues. Germline V gives CDR1 SGHRS, CDR2 YFSETQ. CDR3 protein: CASSSGLPNEQLF. The CDR3 DNA reads as TGCGCCAGCAGCTCGGGACTGCCCAATGAGCAGTTATTC.

J is TRBJ2-3 and V is TRBV28, with D possibly matching TRBD2 (5 bases). V shed 3 bases and J shed 2 bases, with 18 bases lying between them. There are 17 residues in the CDR3. Per the germline V gene, CDR1 is MDHEN and CDR2 is SYDVKM. CDR3 amino acids: CASSFSWGDTHTDTQYF. CDR3 in DNA: TGTGCCAGCAGTTTTTCTTGGGGAGACACGCACACAGATACGCAGTATTTT.

The chain has TRBV21-1 and TRBJ2-1; the table names TRBD1, a call not compared with the DNA. TRBV21-1 is recorded as a pseudogene. The CDR3 extends over 16 amino acids. The CDR3 here is CASSPPGSPSYNEQFF. CDR3 in DNA: TGTGCCAGCAGCCCGCCGGGGTCCCCCTCCTACAATGAGCAGTTCTTC.

The rearrangement uses TRBV10-3 and TRBJ2-6; unclear D gene. Germline V gives CDR1 ENHRY, CDR2 SYGVKD. The CDR3 totals 16 residues. Trimming pared 0 bases from V and 2 bases from J, leaving 8 bases between. CDR3 region: CAISESLRPGANVLTF. The CDR3 DNA is TGTGCCATCAGTGAGTCACTGAGACCTGGGGCCAACGTCCTGACTTTC.

The rearrangement links TRBV4-2 to TRBJ2-7, with a possible D match to TRBD1 (6 bases). V was shortened by 1 base and J by 0 bases, with 10 bases between the two germline ends. CDR3 length: 15 residues. Germline values: CDR1 LGHNA, CDR2 YNFKEQ. The CDR3 nucleotides read TGTGCCAGCAGCCAAGGCACAGGGAGCTCCTACGAGCAGTACTTC. This codes for CASSQGTGSSYEQYF.

This clonotype appeared once. The chain employs TRBV5-1 and TRBJ2-1, with 9 nucleotides matching TRBD2. Per the germline V gene, CDR1 is SGHRS and CDR2 is YFSETQ. Trimming cost V 4 bases and J 5 bases; bases outside gene matches: 10. The CDR3 is 16 amino acids. The CDR3 loop reads CASSALTSGSHNEQFF. DNA of the CDR3: TGCGCCAGCAGCGCCCTGACTAGCGGATCCCACAATGAGCAGTTCTTC.

This sequence joins TRBV11-3 and TRBJ2-2; no firm D call. V was clipped by 3 bases and J by 3 bases, with 5 bases between them. Per germline, CDR1 SGHNT and CDR2 YENEEA. The CDR3 spans 13 residues. The CDR3 sequence: CASSFGDTGELFF. As DNA, the CDR3 is TGTGCCAGCAGCTTCGGTGACACCGGGGAGCTGTTTTTT.

The V call is TRBV2, the J call TRBJ1-1; D remains ambiguous. The V and J ends lost 8 bases and 6 bases respectively, with 10 bases between them. This CDR3 is built from 11 residues. Germline CDR1 and CDR2: SNHLY and FYNNEI. The CDR3 here is CASPSDAEAFF. As DNA, the CDR3 is TGTGCCAGCCCATCTGATGCTGAAGCTTTCTTT.

This chain joins TRBV5-1 and TRBJ2-1; TRBD2 might be the D (5 bases). The CDR3 loop spans 14 amino acids. Germline V lookup: CDR1 SGHRS, CDR2 YFSETQ. V was trimmed by 2 bases and J by 1 base, leaving 7 bases between them. The CDR3 coding sequence is TGCGCCAGCAGCTTCGGGGAGTCCTACAATGAGCAGTTCTTC. Its translation is CASSFGESYNEQFF.